One sample yielded the 26 T cell receptor beta chains listed below, sequenced in a study of PD-1 blockade in classical Hodgkin lymphoma. Using immunoSEQ multiplex PCR, the repertoire was profiled, and TCRdb retains in-frame clones only, with some absent. This table has 41,000 or so clones, nearly 70% appearing once. The time point was: cycle 4 day 1 (C4D1), after five to seven weeks of nivolumab. Every single patient, without exception, relapsed after autologous stem cell transplantation, and brentuximab vedotin exposure varied. The source was peripheral blood mononuclear cells (PBMCs), collected before the fourth cycle of nivolumab. Source of these receptors: a human donor with classical Hodgkin lymphoma.

This clone is medium-sized within its sample. J is TRBJ2-5 and V is TRBV7-9; TRBD2 matches 14 bases. CDR1 is SEHNR and CDR2 is FQNEAQ in the germline V gene (reference sequence). Trimming at V came to 5 bases and at J to 5 bases, leaving 7 bases not matched to a gene. This CDR3 spans 16 amino acids. CDR3 region: CASSLTSGGERETQYF. CDR3 nucleotides: TGTGCCAGCAGCCTGACTAGCGGGGGGGAACGGGAGACCCAGTACTTC.

The rearrangement uses TRBV10-1 and TRBJ1-2; D not certain. Germline V lookup: CDR1 WNHNN, CDR2 SYGVQD (reference sequence). Trimming removed 2 bases from V and 8 bases from J, with 12 bases in between. CDR3 length equals 13 residues. The CDR3 region is CASSEKPGWGYTF. CDR3 sequence (DNA): TGCGCCAGCAGTGAGAAACCGGGATGGGGCTACACCTTC.

V usage is TRBV11-2 and J usage is TRBJ2-7; D tentatively reads TRBD1 or TRBD2 (7 bases each). The CDR3 length is 13 residues. Germline assignment: CDR1 SGHAT and CDR2 FQNNGV. The V end was cut by 4 bases, the J end by 5 bases, with 12 bases between. CDR3 in amino acids: CASSSQGGNEQYF. CDR3 in DNA: TGTGCCAGCAGCTCGCAGGGGGGGAACGAGCAGTACTTC.

The V call is TRBV6-1, the J call TRBJ2-7; D may be TRBD1 (5 bases). The length of the CDR3 is 15 residues. From germline, CDR1 is MNHNS and CDR2 SASEGT. V was clipped by 1 base and J by 3 bases, with 13 bases between them. Written as DNA, the CDR3 is TGTGCCAGCAGTGAAGTGCTAAGACAGTACTACGAGCAGTACTTC. Its protein product is CASSEVLRQYYEQYF.

The J gene is TRBJ2-7, the V gene TRBV14; D is perhaps TRBD2 (5 bases). CDR3 size: 15 residues. Deletions cut 0 bases from V and 1 base from J, with 10 bases between. Per the germline V gene, CDR1 is SGHDN and CDR2 is FVKESK. This chain's CDR3 is CASSQDSWTSYEQYF. The CDR3 coding sequence is TGTGCCAGCAGCCAAGATTCCTGGACTTCCTACGAGCAGTACTTC.

This chain joins TRBV19 and TRBJ1-4; no clear D gene. Germline V gene lookup returns CDR1 LNHDA and CDR2 SQIVND (reference sequence). With 9 bases removed from V and 4 bases from J, the gap between germline ends came to 12 bases. The CDR3 totals 13 residues. This CDR3 is CASGWQYNEKLFF. The DNA for the CDR3 is TGTGCCAGCGGGTGGCAGTATAATGAAAAACTGTTTTTT.

By sample fraction, this clone is medium-sized. V gene TRBV9 combines with J gene TRBJ1-2, with D unresolved. Germline V gene data show CDR1 as SGDLS and CDR2 as YYNGEE. Trimming stripped 0 bases from V and 7 bases from J, with 10 bases between. CDR3 length equals 13 residues. In nucleotides, the CDR3 is TGTGCCAGCAGCGTAGTGTCCGAATTTGGCTACACCTTC. It specifies CASSVVSEFGYTF.

The V call is TRBV7-2, the J call TRBJ1-1; 7 bases are a match to TRBD1. Germline V lookup: CDR1 SGHTA, CDR2 FQGNSA. CDR3 length: 13 amino acids. The V and J ends lost 7 bases and 2 bases, in that order; junction bases with no gene match: 4. The CDR3: CASNDRENTEAFF. The CDR3 coding sequence is TGTGCCAGCAACGACAGGGAAAACACTGAAGCTTTCTTT. Together with reference TRBV7-2 and TRBJ1-1, the CDR3 gives the full variable domain: GAGVSQSPSNKVTEKGKDVELRCDPISGHTALYWYRQSLGQGLEFLIYFQGNSAPDKSGLPSDRFSAERTGGSVSTLTIQRTQQEDSAVYLCASNDRENTEAFFGQGTRLTVV.

V gene TRBV5-1 combines with J gene TRBJ1-2, with a weak D call TRBD1 (5 bases). The V end lost 0 bases, the J end lost 1 base, and 16 bases lay between the germline ends. The CDR3 extends over 17 amino acids. CDR1 and CDR2 (germline): SGHRS, YFSETQ. The CDR3 DNA is TGCGCCAGCAGCTTGGTTGGGGACTTAAGTTATAACTATGGCTACACCTTC. Translation: CASSLVGDLSYNYGYTF.

The chain joins TRBV14 to TRBJ2-1; 7 bases align to TRBD2. The CDR3 runs to 16 residues. The ends lost 6 bases at V and 0 bases at J; junction bases unmatched: 8. CDR1 SGHDN and CDR2 FVKESK come from the germline V gene. As DNA, the CDR3 is TGTGCCAGCAGACCGACCGGACTAGTCTCCTACAATGAGCAGTTCTTC. Translating gives CASRPTGLVSYNEQFF.

The rearrangement joins TRBV5-4 to TRBJ2-5, with 9 positions matching TRBD1. J lost 2 bases, V lost 5 bases, and 7 bases had no gene match. The CDR3 totals 15 residues. Germline V gene data show CDR1 as SGHNT and CDR2 as YYREEE (reference sequence). This chain's CDR3 is CASSPTGGGQETQYF. Here the CDR3 DNA reads TGTGCCAGCAGTCCCACAGGGGGCGGGCAAGAGACCCAGTACTTC.

This clone was counted only a few times. The chain carries TRBV2 and TRBJ2-7, with D uncertain. This CDR3 comprises 14 residues. The V and J ends lost 3 bases and 0 bases respectively, with 9 bases between them. CDR1 is SNHLY, CDR2 FYNNEI, per germline. CDR3: CASSEFVNSYEQYF. For the CDR3, the DNA is TGTGCCAGCAGTGAGTTTGTTAACTCCTACGAGCAGTACTTC.

This clone was detected once. The V call is TRBV5-4, the J call TRBJ1-1; D unclear. This CDR3 spans 13 amino acids. With 1 base removed from V and 7 bases from J, the gap between germline ends came to 11 bases. CDR1 SGHNT and CDR2 YYREEE come from the germline V gene (reference sequence). CDR3: CASSLKFGSEAFF. In DNA, the CDR3 is TGTGCCAGCAGCTTGAAGTTCGGCAGTGAAGCTTTCTTT.

The chain uses TRBV19 and TRBJ2-1, with TRBD1 identical over 10 bases. The CDR3 consists of 15 residues. The V segment lost 4 bases and the J segment 9 bases; nucleotides outside the gene matches: 9. Germline loops: CDR1 LNHDA, CDR2 SQIVND (reference sequence). The CDR3 region is CASSTGTGAHREQFF. The CDR3 nucleotides are TGTGCCAGTAGTACCGGGACAGGGGCGCACCGTGAGCAGTTCTTC. The full variable domain, in which reference TRBV19 and TRBJ2-1 provide the parts outside the CDR3, is DGGITQSPKYLFRKEGQNVTLSCEQNLNHDAMYWYRQDPGQGLRLIYYSQIVNDFQKGDIAEGYSVSREKKESFPLTVTSAQKNPTAFYLCASSTGTGAHREQFFGPGTRLTVL.

The V gene is TRBV5-4, the J gene TRBJ2-5, with 7 bases aligning to TRBD2. Germline CDR1 SGHNT, CDR2 YYREEE (reference sequence). V dropped 0 bases and J dropped 4; count of bases not matched to a gene: 9. This CDR3 region has 16 residues. The CDR3 nucleotides are TGTGCCAGCAGCTTGGGATCCCCAGGGAGGGGAGAGACCCAGTACTTC. Translating it yields CASSLGSPGRGETQYF.

This clone was seen more than once but under ten times. The chain combines TRBV14 with TRBJ1-1; the D gene is possibly TRBD1 (6 bases). Trimming shortened V by 0 bases and J by 9 bases, and 17 bases separated the two germline ends. This CDR3 region has 15 residues. Per germline, CDR1 SGHDN and CDR2 FVKESK. CDR3: CASSQDRETGWKAFF. CDR3 in DNA: TGTGCCAGCAGCCAAGATCGGGAAACAGGGTGGAAAGCTTTCTTT.

This clone came up once. The chain uses TRBV2 and TRBJ2-2, with 7 nucleotides matching TRBD1. J was trimmed by 1 base and V by 6 bases; bases with no gene match: 5. CDR3 length: 15 amino acids. Germline V gives CDR1 SNHLY, CDR2 FYNNEI. Written as DNA, the CDR3 is TGTGCCAGCAGCAGCCGGGACAGGAACACCGGGGAGCTGTTTTTT. It codes for CASSSRDRNTGELFF.

With respect to this clone: One junction end disagrees with the germline gene, perhaps due to a read error. V is TRBV19 and J is TRBJ2-1; 7 positions match TRBD1. CDR1 is LNHDA, CDR2 SQIVND, per germline (reference sequence). The CDR3 runs to 15 residues. CDR3 protein: CASSVDREGYNEQFF. In DNA form, the CDR3 reads TGTGCCAGTAGTGTAGACAGGGAAGGGTACAATGAGCAGTTCTTC.

The chain has TRBV5-5 and TRBJ1-1; tentatively, D is TRBD1 (5 bases). CDR1 is SGHKS, CDR2 YYEKEE, per germline (reference sequence). The CDR3 extends over 15 amino acids. Trimming stripped 3 bases from V and 3 bases from J, with 15 bases between. CDR3 sequence: CASSYEQGSYTEAFF. The CDR3 nucleotides read TGTGCCAGCAGCTATGAGCAGGGATCGTACACTGAAGCTTTCTTT. The full variable domain, completed using reference TRBV5-5 and TRBJ1-1, is DAGVTQSPTHLIKTRGQQVTLRCSPISGHKSVSWYQQVLGQGPQFIFQYYEKEERGRGNFPDRFSARQFPNYSSELNVNALLLGDSALYLCASSYEQGSYTEAFFGQGTRLTVV.

This clone was detected a few times. The chain carries TRBV30 and TRBJ1-1; D unclear. This CDR3 has 11 amino acids. V was shortened by 4 bases and J by 4 bases, with 7 bases between the two germline ends. Germline V gives CDR1 GTSNPN, CDR2 SVGIG (reference sequence). The CDR3 protein is CAWNRVTEAFF. The CDR3 region has the DNA TGTGCCTGGAATCGAGTCACTGAAGCTTTCTTT.

The V gene is TRBV7-2, the J gene TRBJ2-3, with D tentatively TRBD2 (7 bases). V lost 5 bases, J lost 2 bases, and 11 bases lay in between. Germline CDR1 reads SGHTA; CDR2 reads FQGNSA. This CDR3 comprises 14 residues. The chain's CDR3 is CASSTRGATDTQYF. DNA of the CDR3: TGTGCCAGCAGCACTCGGGGGGCCACAGATACGCAGTATTTT.

The chain has TRBV30 and TRBJ2-6; D not certain. This CDR3 has 14 amino acids. With 7 bases removed from V and 0 bases from J, the gap between germline ends came to 10 bases. Germline CDR1 and CDR2: GTSNPN and SVGIG (reference sequence). This CDR3 reads CASPHPSGANVLTF. DNA for the CDR3: TGTGCCTCCCCTCACCCCTCTGGGGCCAACGTCCTGACTTTC.

The chain carries TRBV6-6 and TRBJ1-1; weak D call: TRBD1 (5 bases). This CDR3 is built from 15 residues. Germline V gene sequence: CDR1 MNHNY, CDR2 SVGAGI (reference sequence). The V end was cut by 0 bases, the J end by 4 bases, with 12 bases between. The CDR3, as DNA: TGTGCCAGCAGTTACTCCCTGGGGACCTCCACTGAAGCTTTCTTT. It encodes CASSYSLGTSTEAFF.

This clone was detected once. This sequence joins TRBV7-3 and TRBJ2-7; D gene uncertain. V gave up 2 bases and J gave up 3 bases, with 8 bases separating them. The CDR3 consists of 13 residues. Germline loops: CDR1 SGHTA, CDR2 FQGTGA. DNA of the CDR3: TGTGCCAGCAGCTTAGGACCGGTCTACGAGCAGTACTTC. Amino acid sequence: CASSLGPVYEQYF.

The chain uses TRBV4-1 and TRBJ1-2; D not resolved. There are 13 residues in the CDR3. Germline lookup yields CDR1 MGHRA and CDR2 YSYEKL. V lost 4 bases to trimming and J lost 4 bases, with 10 bases between them. CDR3 nucleotide sequence: TGCGCCAGCAGCCCGACCGTTGGCTATGGCTACACCTTC. Its translation is CASSPTVGYGYTF.

The genes are TRBV10-3 and TRBJ2-7, with 12 nucleotides matching TRBD2. CDR3 length: 14 amino acids. The trim removed 3 bases at V and 5 bases at J, leaving 2 bases unmatched. Germline V lookup: CDR1 ENHRY, CDR2 SYGVKD. The CDR3: CAISDLAGGHEQYF. The DNA for the CDR3 is TGTGCCATCAGTGACCTAGCGGGGGGGCACGAGCAGTACTTC.